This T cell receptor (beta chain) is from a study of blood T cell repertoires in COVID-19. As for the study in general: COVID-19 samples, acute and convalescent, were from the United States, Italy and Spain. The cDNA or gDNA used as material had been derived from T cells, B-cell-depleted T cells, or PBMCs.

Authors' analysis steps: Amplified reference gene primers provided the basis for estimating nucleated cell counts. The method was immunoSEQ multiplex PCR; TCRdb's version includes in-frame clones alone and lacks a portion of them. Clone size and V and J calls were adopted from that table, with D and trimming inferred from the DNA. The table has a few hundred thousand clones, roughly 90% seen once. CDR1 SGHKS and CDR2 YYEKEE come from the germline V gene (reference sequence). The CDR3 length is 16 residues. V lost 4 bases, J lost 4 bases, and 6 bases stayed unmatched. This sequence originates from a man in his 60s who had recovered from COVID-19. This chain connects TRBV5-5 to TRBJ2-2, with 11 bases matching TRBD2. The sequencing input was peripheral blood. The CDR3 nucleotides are TGTGCCAGCAGCCCACTAGCGGGGGCAGGCACCGGGGAGCTGTTTTTT. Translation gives CASSPLAGAGTGELFF.